Presented here are 15 T cell receptor beta chains from one specimen sequenced in a study of blood T cell repertoires in COVID-19. Libraries were prepared by immunoSEQ multiplex PCR; TCRdb keeps only in-frame clonotypes and omits some of them. The sample holds roughly 50,000 clones, more than 75% seen once. The sample comprised peripheral blood. Every receptor here comes from an older woman with acute or convalescent COVID-19.

This clone has only a few counts. V and J are TRBV5-3 and TRBJ2-1, with a possible D match to TRBD2 (6 bases). TRBV5-3 is filed as an ORF, its function uncertain. The CDR3 has 19 amino acids. Trimming shortened V by 5 bases and J by 1 base, and 25 bases separated the two germline ends. As DNA, the CDR3 is TGTGCCAGAAGTTGTCCCGGGACTCCGAAGGACTTATCCTACAATGAGCAGTTCTTC. Protein: CARSCPGTPKDLSYNEQFF.

V gene TRBV1 combines with J gene TRBJ2-2; the table calls TRBD2, which could not be checked here. TRBV1 is a listed pseudogene. The CDR3 contains 16 residues. CDR3 nucleotide sequence: TGCACCAGCACTCACCACCGGGGGGCAGGCACCGGGGAGCTGTTTTTT. It is translated as CTSTHHRGAGTGELFF.

The rearrangement joins TRBV2 to TRBJ1-1, with TRBD1 matching over 7 bases. J lost 9 bases, V lost 3 bases, and 10 bases had no gene match. CDR3 length: 14 amino acids. The germline V gene has CDR1 SNHLY and CDR2 FYNNEI. The CDR3 loop reads CASSDGTVPLKAFF. The CDR3 DNA sequence: TGTGCCAGCAGTGACGGGACAGTGCCGTTGAAAGCTTTCTTT.

The CDR3 DNA reads TGTGCCAGCCGCCCTGGAGCTAACTATGGCTACACCTTC. Its protein is CASRPGANYGYTF. V and J are TRBV6-5 and TRBJ1-2; no clear D. The CDR3 is 13 residues long. V lost 8 bases and J 0 bases, leaving 10 bases between the germline ends. Germline V gene sequence: CDR1 MNHEY, CDR2 SVGAGI.

This rearrangement joins TRBV28 to TRBJ1-2; 8 bases are a match to TRBD1. V was pared by 5 bases and J by 4 bases, with 3 bases of the junction left unmatched. Germline assignment: CDR1 MDHEN and CDR2 SYDVKM. This CDR3 is 13 amino acids long. The CDR3 is CASSPTGAYGYTF. The CDR3 DNA reads TGTGCCAGCAGTCCGACAGGGGCCTATGGCTACACCTTC.

CDR3 amino acids: CAWNVNRGAEAFF. In nucleotides, the CDR3 is TGTGCCTGGAATGTTAACAGGGGAGCTGAAGCTTTCTTT. The chain couples TRBV30 to TRBJ1-1; 7 bases map to TRBD1. CDR1 and CDR2 (germline): GTSNPN, SVGIG (reference sequence). With 4 bases clipped from V and 6 bases from J, the junction kept 8 bases outside the gene matches. The CDR3 runs 13 residues.

V and J are TRBV7-6 and TRBJ2-3; no reliable D call. Germline values: CDR1 SGHVS, CDR2 FNYEAQ. The CDR3 extends over 15 amino acids. The V end was cut by 4 bases, the J end by 3 bases, with 14 bases between. For the CDR3, the DNA is TGTGCCAGCAGCTCGGAAATGACTTTGACAGATACGCAGTATTTT. Translated: CASSSEMTLTDTQYF.

V and J are TRBV2 and TRBJ2-1, with 9 bases lining up with TRBD2. From germline, CDR1 is SNHLY and CDR2 FYNNEI. The CDR3 runs to 15 residues. With 7 bases clipped from V and 0 bases from J, the junction kept 4 bases outside the gene matches. CDR3 protein: CASTFSGSSYNEQFF. CDR3 DNA: TGTGCCAGCACCTTTAGCGGGAGCTCCTACAATGAGCAGTTCTTC.

This clone has only one observation. The V call is TRBV6-5, the J call TRBJ2-5, with D perhaps matching TRBD2 (6 bases). The length of the CDR3 is 14 residues. Germline V gene lookup returns CDR1 MNHEY and CDR2 SVGAGI. Trimming shortened V by 8 bases and J by 2 bases, and 15 bases separated the two germline ends. Here the CDR3 reads CASGLGGRQETQYF. CDR3 nucleotides: TGTGCCAGCGGGCTCGGGGGTAGGCAAGAGACCCAGTACTTC.

The gene calls are TRBV19 and TRBJ1-5; TRBD1 agrees at 9 bases. There are 17 residues in the CDR3. Germline trimming cut 3 bases from V and 3 bases from J; bases unmatched to any gene: 9. From germline, CDR1 is LNHDA and CDR2 SQIVND (reference sequence). CDR3 nucleotides: TGTGCCAGTAGTATGAGGGCGGGACAGGGCAACAATCAGCCCCAGCATTTT. Protein sequence: CASSMRAGQGNNQPQHF.

The gene calls are TRBV10-3 and TRBJ1-6; unclear D gene. The germline V gene encodes CDR1 ENHRY and CDR2 SYGVKD. The CDR3 is 13 amino acids. Trimming removed 4 bases from V and 4 bases from J, with 5 bases in between. CDR3 DNA: TGTGCCATCAGTGCGGAGTATAATTCACCCCTCCACTTT. Translated, it gives CAISAEYNSPLHF.

CDR3 nucleotides: TGTGCCAGCAGCGGACAGGGGGCCACTAATTCACCCCTCCACTTT. This codes for CASSGQGATNSPLHF. V gene TRBV11-2 combines with J gene TRBJ1-6, with 11 bases fitting TRBD1. J gave up 6 bases and V 5 bases, and 3 bases lay outside the gene matches. CDR3 length equals 15 residues. Germline lookup yields CDR1 SGHAT and CDR2 FQNNGV. Full variable domain (missing parts from reference TRBV11-2 and TRBJ1-6): EAGVAQSPRYKIIEKRQSVAFWCNPISGHATLYWYQQILGQGPKLLIQFQNNGVVDDSQLPKDRFSAERLKGVDSTLKIQPAKLEDSAVYLCASSGQGATNSPLHFGNGTRLTVT.

V and J are TRBV2 and TRBJ1-2; D may be TRBD1 (5 bases). The germline CDR1 and CDR2 sequences are SNHLY and FYNNEI. The CDR3 is 17 residues long. Deletions cut 2 bases from V and 2 bases from J, with 18 bases between. CDR3 region: CASSERGRSRLNYGYTF. In DNA, the CDR3 is TGTGCCAGCAGTGAACGGGGGAGGAGCCGATTAAACTATGGCTACACCTTC. Filled out from reference TRBV2 and TRBJ1-2, the complete variable domain reads EPEVTQTPSHQVTQMGQEVILRCVPISNHLYFYWYRQILGQKVEFLVSFYNNEISEKSEIFDDQFSVERPDGSNFTLKIRSTKLEDSAMYFCASSERGRSRLNYGYTFGSGTRLTVV.

The chain links TRBV4-2 to TRBJ1-5; D gene ambiguous. Trimming removed 4 bases from V and 3 bases from J, with 19 bases in between. The length of the CDR3 is 17 residues. The germline V gene encodes CDR1 LGHNA and CDR2 YNFKEQ. This CDR3 reads CASSPPPLKHHNQPQHF. In DNA, the CDR3 is TGTGCCAGCAGCCCCCCGCCCCTAAAGCACCACAATCAGCCCCAGCATTTT.

The J gene is TRBJ2-7, the V gene TRBV4-2; tentatively, D is TRBD1 (5 bases). The CDR3 spans 16 residues. V was pared by 0 bases and J by 2 bases, with 14 bases between. The germline V gene has CDR1 LGHNA and CDR2 YNFKEQ. CDR3 in DNA: TGTGCCAGCAGCCAAGATTACGACAGTAAGCCCTACGAGCAGTACTTC. The encoded protein is CASSQDYDSKPYEQYF.